This entry lists 26 T cell receptor beta chains sequenced from one sample in a study of shared clonotypes between healthy human individuals. Sequencing used immunoSEQ multiplex PCR; TCRdb keeps in-frame clones, though not all of them. The data contain around 510,000 clones, around 77% of them singletons. The sample was PBMCs. These receptors originate from a woman aged 40 to 50 in good health. Some clones in this sample may be carry-over from other donors' samples.

V is TRBV5-4 and J is TRBJ1-1; D possibly corresponds to TRBD1 (6 bases). Germline lookup yields CDR1 SGHNT and CDR2 YYREEE (reference sequence). The CDR3 has 15 residues. Trimming pared 4 bases from V and 5 bases from J, leaving 18 bases between. CDR3 DNA: TGTGCCAGCAGCCGAGGAGGGGGAGTCTTAACTGAAGCTTTCTTT. Translation gives CASSRGGGVLTEAFF.

This chain links TRBV18 with TRBJ1-5; TRBD1 matches 11 bases. V was clipped by 5 bases and J by 0 bases; unmatched bases: 3. The germline V gene encodes CDR1 KGHSH and CDR2 LQKENI. The CDR3 runs 16 residues. CDR3 nucleotide sequence: TGTGCCAGCTCAGGGACAGGGGGGAATAGCAATCAGCCCCAGCATTTT. Encoded protein: CASSGTGGNSNQPQHF.

A note on this clone: A much larger clone sits a single nucleotide away, making a read error possible. Other nucleotide sequences from this sample produce the same CDR3. V gene TRBV27 combines with J gene TRBJ2-7; 11 bases match TRBD1. The CDR3 spans 13 residues. Germline loops: CDR1 MNHEY, CDR2 SMNVEV (reference sequence). V gave up 4 bases and J gave up 4 bases; unmatched junction bases: 0. The chain's CDR3 is CASSWDRGYEQYF. DNA of the CDR3: TGTGCCAGCAGTTGGGACAGGGGGTACGAGCAGTACTTC.

This chain links TRBV30 with TRBJ1-6; 11 positions agree with TRBD1. V gave up 5 bases and J gave up 9 bases; unmatched junction bases: 3. Germline lookup yields CDR1 GTSNPN and CDR2 SVGIG (reference sequence). The CDR3 consists of 13 residues. The CDR3 DNA reads as TGTGCCTGGGGACAGGGGGCCAGTTCACCCCTCCACTTT. Translation gives CAWGQGASSPLHF.

Comment on this clone: Sequence at one end of the junction differs from germline and may be a read error. The gene calls are TRBV7-7 and TRBJ2-7; 7 bases match TRBD2. The CDR3 has 13 amino acids. Looked up from germline, CDR1 is SSHAT and CDR2 is FNYEAQ (reference sequence). CDR3 sequence reads: CASSLSSGNEQYF. DNA of the CDR3: TGTGCTAGCAGCTTATCCAGCGGGAACGAGCAGTACTTC.

This sequence joins TRBV6-6 and TRBJ1-5, with 7 bases aligning to TRBD1. This CDR3 is 14 amino acids long. Unmatched junction bases numbered 7, after V lost 6 bases and J lost 5 bases. The V gene's germline CDR1 is MNHNY and CDR2 SVGAGI (reference sequence). The CDR3: CASRSQGIDQPQHF. The CDR3 DNA reads TGTGCCAGCAGGTCACAGGGGATCGATCAGCCCCAGCATTTT.

The chain is built from TRBV18 and TRBJ1-1; D is unresolved. This CDR3 comprises 15 residues. Trimming took off 6 bases at V and 0 bases at J, with 14 bases between the two ends. Germline V gene data show CDR1 as KGHSH and CDR2 as LQKENI. The CDR3 loop is CASSPSGSLNTEAFF. In DNA, the CDR3 is TGTGCCAGCTCGCCTTCCGGGTCCTTGAACACTGAAGCTTTCTTT.

The rearrangement links TRBV28 to TRBJ1-5; possibly TRBD1 for D (6 bases). This CDR3 is built from 13 residues. Germline CDR1 is MDHEN and CDR2 is SYDVKM. V gave up 8 bases and J gave up 2 bases, with 10 bases separating them. The CDR3 sequence: CASRGAGNQPQHF. CDR3 bases: TGTGCCAGCCGGGGGGCGGGCAATCAGCCCCAGCATTTT.

This rearrangement joins TRBV15 to TRBJ2-7; 14 bases line up with TRBD2. This CDR3 is built from 19 residues. Trimming removed 0 bases from V and 3 bases from J; junction bases left unmatched: 10. Germline lookup yields CDR1 LNHNV and CDR2 YYDKDF (reference sequence). As DNA, the CDR3 is TGTGCCACCAGCAGAGACCGAAGACTAGCGGGAGGGCCCCGCTACGAGCAGTACTTC. Translated: CATSRDRRLAGGPRYEQYF. The whole variable domain, remainder taken from reference TRBV15 and TRBJ2-7, is DAMVIQNPRYQVTQFGKPVTLSCSQTLNHNVMYWYQQKSSQAPKLLFHYYDKDFNNEADTPDNFQSRRPNTSFCFLDIRSPGLGDTAMYLCATSRDRRLAGGPRYEQYFGPGTRLTVT.

The V and J genes are TRBV10-2 and TRBJ1-4; D is possibly TRBD1 (6 bases). Germline V gene sequence: CDR1 WSHSY, CDR2 SAAADI. V was trimmed by 6 bases and J by 4 bases, leaving 18 bases between them. The CDR3 covers 16 residues. CDR3 region: CASSPRYGGLNEKLFF. CDR3 DNA sequence: TGCGCCAGCAGCCCTAGGTACGGGGGCCTTAATGAAAAACTGTTTTTT.

The chain employs TRBV5-1 and TRBJ1-5; 8 nucleotides align to TRBD1. CDR3 length: 15 amino acids. After removal of 2 bases from V and 4 bases from J, the junction contained 5 bases not matched to a gene. Germline loops: CDR1 SGHRS, CDR2 YFSETQ. CDR3 sequence: CASSFAGQGNQPQHF. CDR3 nucleotide sequence: TGCGCCAGCAGCTTCGCAGGACAGGGTAATCAGCCCCAGCATTTT.

The chain has TRBV7-2 and TRBJ2-5, with D uncertain. Looked up from germline, CDR1 is SGHTA and CDR2 is FQGNSA. V was clipped by 1 base and J by 7 bases, with 10 bases between them. The CDR3 contains 13 residues. The CDR3 spells CASSLVILGTQYF. DNA for the CDR3: TGTGCCAGCAGCTTAGTTATCCTGGGGACCCAGTACTTC.

The CDR3 loop reads CASSLFRLGADQYF. The CDR3 bases are TGTGCCAGCAGTTTATTTCGACTCGGGGCGGACCAGTACTTC. The chain couples TRBV28 to TRBJ2-5; D possibly uses TRBD1 or TRBD2 (5 bases each). The CDR3 contains 14 residues. V gave up 1 base and J gave up 10 bases, with 16 bases separating them. The V gene's germline CDR1 is MDHEN and CDR2 SYDVKM.

This sequence joins TRBV7-9 and TRBJ2-5, with D perhaps given as TRBD1 or TRBD2 (5 bases each). There are 14 residues in the CDR3. Germline V gene lookup returns CDR1 SEHNR and CDR2 FQNEAQ (reference sequence). V lost 1 base to trimming and J lost 2 bases, with 8 bases between them. CDR3 DNA sequence: TGTGCCAGCAGCTTAGTGGGGGTACAAGAGACCCAGTACTTC. Translation: CASSLVGVQETQYF.

This sequence joins TRBV7-2 and TRBJ2-7; 12 positions match TRBD2. This CDR3 region has 16 residues. The trim removed 5 bases at V and 1 base at J, leaving 6 bases unmatched. CDR1 and CDR2 (germline): SGHTA, FQGNSA. The CDR3 loop is CASSITGTSGSYEQYF. The CDR3 DNA reads as TGTGCCAGCAGCATAACCGGGACTAGCGGGTCCTACGAGCAGTACTTC.

The CDR3 is CASSPTGLRETQYF. CDR3 in DNA: TGTGCCAGTAGTCCTACAGGGTTAAGGGAGACCCAGTACTTC. V usage is TRBV19 and J usage is TRBJ2-5; weak D call: TRBD1 (6 bases). V was pared by 5 bases and J by 5 bases, with 15 bases between. The germline V gene encodes CDR1 LNHDA and CDR2 SQIVND (reference sequence). The CDR3 spans 14 residues.

In DNA form, the CDR3 reads TGTGCCAGCAGTTTCTCGACAGGGGCGAACACTGAAGCTTTCTTT. This gives the protein CASSFSTGANTEAFF. The J gene is TRBJ1-1, the V gene TRBV6-5; 8 nucleotides match TRBD1. This CDR3 spans 15 amino acids. Germline V gives CDR1 MNHEY, CDR2 SVGAGI. Trimming at V came to 4 bases and at J to 1 base, leaving 5 bases not matched to a gene.

This chain uses TRBV4-1 with TRBJ2-6; 8 bases agree with TRBD1. With V trimmed by 1 base and J by 7 bases, 9 bases remained unmatched. This CDR3 comprises 17 residues. Germline V CDR1 and CDR2: MGHRA, YSYEKL. CDR3 protein: CASSQALQGAGANVLTF. CDR3 nucleotides: TGCGCCAGCAGCCAAGCGCTCCAGGGGGCAGGTGCCAACGTCCTGACTTTC.

This chain uses TRBV5-8 with TRBJ2-1; 8 positions match TRBD2. The CDR3 is 15 amino acids. Germline assignment: CDR1 SGHTS and CDR2 YDEGEE. V lost 0 bases to trimming and J lost 4 bases; unmatched junction nucleotides: 3. CDR3 residues: CASSLGGRPYNEQFF. CDR3 sequence (DNA): TGTGCCAGCAGCTTGGGCGGGAGGCCTTACAATGAGCAGTTCTTC.

The V gene is TRBV19, the J gene TRBJ1-2, with D perhaps TRBD1 (6 bases). V lost 7 bases to trimming and J lost 8 bases, with 20 bases between them. The CDR3 covers 14 residues. Germline CDR1 LNHDA, CDR2 SQIVND (reference sequence). CDR3 bases: TGTGCCAGTACTAACCAGGGGCTAGTCAACGGCTACACCTTC. Residues: CASTNQGLVNGYTF. Full variable domain (rest looked up from reference TRBV19 and TRBJ1-2): DGGITQSPKYLFRKEGQNVTLSCEQNLNHDAMYWYRQDPGQGLRLIYYSQIVNDFQKGDIAEGYSVSREKKESFPLTVTSAQKNPTAFYLCASTNQGLVNGYTFGSGTRLTVV.

The chain couples TRBV7-8 to TRBJ2-1; 8 nucleotides line up with TRBD1. J gave up 4 bases and V 1 base, and 3 bases lay outside the gene matches. CDR3 size: 15 residues. The germline gives CDR1 SGHVS, CDR2 FQNEAQ. The CDR3 DNA reads as TGTGCCAGCAGCTTAGGGCAGGGGGCATACAATGAGCAGTTCTTC. It specifies CASSLGQGAYNEQFF.

The chain recombines TRBV19 with TRBJ1-5; the match to TRBD1 covers 11 bases. CDR3 length: 15 amino acids. V shed 5 bases and J 4 bases; nucleotides not matched to a gene: 4. The V gene's germline CDR1 is LNHDA and CDR2 SQIVND (reference sequence). The CDR3 DNA sequence: TGTGCCAGTAGTGCGGACAGGGGGCGGAATCAGCCCCAGCATTTT. Its translation is CASSADRGRNQPQHF.

The V gene is TRBV5-4, the J gene TRBJ2-7; TRBD2 is a possible D gene (6 bases). The germline CDR1 and CDR2 sequences are SGHNT and YYREEE (reference sequence). The CDR3 sequence is 14 residues long. The ends were cut back, 3 bases at V and 3 bases at J, with 13 bases in the middle. The CDR3 DNA reads TGTGCCAGCAGCTCTCCGGGACTGAGCTACGAGCAGTACTTC. Translating it yields CASSSPGLSYEQYF.

This clone is a singleton in its sample. V and J are TRBV6-1 and TRBJ1-2; D gene uncertain. CDR1 MNHNS and CDR2 SASEGT come from the germline V gene. Trimming left V 0 bases short and J 7 bases short, with 12 bases between. The length of the CDR3 is 14 residues. CDR3 protein: CASSEADQRVGYTF. The CDR3 DNA reads as TGTGCCAGCAGTGAAGCTGATCAGCGGGTTGGCTACACCTTC.

Concerning this clone itself: The same CDR3 also results from other DNA sequences found in this sample. The chain is built from TRBV6-1 and TRBJ2-3; 8 nucleotides match TRBD2. CDR3 length: 16 amino acids. Trimming took 4 bases from V and 2 from J; bases not matched to a gene: 8. Germline V lookup: CDR1 MNHNS, CDR2 SASEGT. CDR3 in amino acids: CASSAGTSGFTDTQYF. The CDR3 DNA follows: TGTGCCAGCAGTGCCGGGACTAGTGGATTCACAGATACGCAGTATTTT.

The chain uses TRBV15 and TRBJ1-5, with D possibly being TRBD1 (5 bases). The germline CDR1 and CDR2 sequences are LNHNV and YYDKDF (reference sequence). Deletions cut 5 bases from V and 4 bases from J, with 15 bases between. The length of the CDR3 is 15 residues. The CDR3 loop is CATSPGRGWNQPQHF. In DNA, the CDR3 is TGTGCCACCAGCCCTGGGAGGGGTTGGAATCAGCCCCAGCATTTT.